This entry concerns a single T cell receptor (beta chain). The sample comes from a study of CD8+ T cells in alopecia areata. There are 14 residues in the CDR3. V lost 6 bases, J lost 6 bases, and 6 bases stayed unmatched. Per germline, CDR1 MNHEY and CDR2 SVGAGI. As the sequencing template, cDNA was produced by extracting RNA and reverse transcribing it. TCRdb's copy holds only in-frame clones and misses some; the assay was immunoSEQ multiplex PCR. This sample yields 150,000 or so clones, of which 40% to 50% are seen a single time; around 6.8% belongs to the top ten. This receptor was identified in a human donor with alopecia areata. Material: CD4+ T cells sorted from blood. The chain couples TRBV6-5 to TRBJ2-7, with TRBD2 matching 12 bases. CDR3 sequence reads: CASRALAGGVEQYF. DNA for the CDR3: TGTGCCAGCAGGGCTCTAGCGGGAGGGGTCGAGCAGTACTTC.